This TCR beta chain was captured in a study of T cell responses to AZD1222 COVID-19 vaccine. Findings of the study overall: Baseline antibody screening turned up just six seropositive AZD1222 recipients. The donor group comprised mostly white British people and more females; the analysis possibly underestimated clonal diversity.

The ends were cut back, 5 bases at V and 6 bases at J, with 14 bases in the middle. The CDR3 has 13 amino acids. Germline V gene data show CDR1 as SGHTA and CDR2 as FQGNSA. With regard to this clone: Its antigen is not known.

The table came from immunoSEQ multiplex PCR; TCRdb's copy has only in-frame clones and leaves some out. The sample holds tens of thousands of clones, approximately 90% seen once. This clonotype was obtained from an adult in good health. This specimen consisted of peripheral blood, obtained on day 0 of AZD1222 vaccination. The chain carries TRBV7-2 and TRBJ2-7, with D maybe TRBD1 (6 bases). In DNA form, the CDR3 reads TGTGCCAGCAGCGTTCAGCCGACAGGCGAGCAGTACTTC. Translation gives CASSVQPTGEQYF.